The sequence of this TCR beta chain was determined in a study of a mutant IDH1 vaccine in newly diagnosed glioma. Study in general: At weeks 1, 3, 5, 7, 11, 15, 19 and 23, patients received a vaccination, eight in all.

Repertoires were generated with immunoSEQ multiplex PCR, while TCRdb's copy carries only in-frame clones and drops some. The sample lists about 23,000 clones, 65% to 80% seen once, with approximately 8% in the top ten. Germline V gene sequence: CDR1 MGHRA, CDR2 YSYEKL. The CDR3 is made up of 15 amino acids. V shed 1 base and J shed 4 bases, with 13 bases lying between them. Comments on this clone: The antigen remains undetermined.

The sample's time point: week 11, during vaccination. Vaccination comprised doses that each held 300 ug of mutant IDH1 20-mer peptide, plus topical imiquimod. Each of the donors came in with new WHO grade 3 or 4 astrocytomas that were IDH1-mutant and ATRX-lost. The clonotype comes from a man aged 40-55 years with glioma. Sequenced here: PBMCs, sampled from a glioma patient whose treatment included an IDH1 peptide vaccine. The chain couples TRBV4-1 to TRBJ2-5, with D tentatively TRBD2 (7 bases). The CDR3 DNA reads as TGCGCCAGCAGCCAAGGGCGGGGAGGGGGAGAGACCCAGTACTTC. Amino acid sequence: CASSQGRGGGETQYF.